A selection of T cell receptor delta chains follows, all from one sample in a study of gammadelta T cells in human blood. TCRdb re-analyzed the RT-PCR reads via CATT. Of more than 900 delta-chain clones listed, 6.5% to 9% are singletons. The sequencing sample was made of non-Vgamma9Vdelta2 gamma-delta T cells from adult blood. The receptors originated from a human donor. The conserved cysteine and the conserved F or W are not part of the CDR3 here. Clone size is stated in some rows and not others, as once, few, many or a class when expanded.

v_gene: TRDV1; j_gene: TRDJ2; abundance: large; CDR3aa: ALGELTIETAQLF
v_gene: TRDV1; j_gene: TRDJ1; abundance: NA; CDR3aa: ALGEQSFPTDWWGTDTDKLI
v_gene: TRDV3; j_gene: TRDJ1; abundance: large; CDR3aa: ASLSPITGILPTDKLI
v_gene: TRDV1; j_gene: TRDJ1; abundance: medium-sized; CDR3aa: ALGAYTSYEEMGDTPFTDKLI
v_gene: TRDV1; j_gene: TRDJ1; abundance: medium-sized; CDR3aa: ALGESLPCHQYTDKLI
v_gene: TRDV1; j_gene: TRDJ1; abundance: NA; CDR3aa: ALGVSSPVLGDDKLI
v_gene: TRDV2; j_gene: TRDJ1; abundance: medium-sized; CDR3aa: ACDTGIRDHTDKLI
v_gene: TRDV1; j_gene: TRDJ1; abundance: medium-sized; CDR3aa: ALGVLRPLGFTDKLI
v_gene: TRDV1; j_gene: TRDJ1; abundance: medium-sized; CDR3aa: ALGAFAVLGDKLI
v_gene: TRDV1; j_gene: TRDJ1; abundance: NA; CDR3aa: ALGEPRRLGEMYTDKLI
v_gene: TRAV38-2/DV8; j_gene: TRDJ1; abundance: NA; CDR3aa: AYRKPSYRTMGLGIHSLTDKLI
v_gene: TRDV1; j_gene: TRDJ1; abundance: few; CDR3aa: ALGEPTQYTFPVDKLI
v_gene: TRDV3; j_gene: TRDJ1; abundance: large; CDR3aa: AFSGGPYTDKLI
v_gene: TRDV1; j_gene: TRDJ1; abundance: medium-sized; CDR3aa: ALGEGAGGLGDTDKLI
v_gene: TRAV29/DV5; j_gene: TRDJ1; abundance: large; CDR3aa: AARGAFLRTGGYGPDKLI
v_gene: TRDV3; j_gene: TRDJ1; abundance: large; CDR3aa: AFRCPPALGYWGTPYTDKLI
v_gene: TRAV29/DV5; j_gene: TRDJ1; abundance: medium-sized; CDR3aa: AARVTGGYIADKLI
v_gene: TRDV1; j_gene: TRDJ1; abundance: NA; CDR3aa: ALGERGARKLI
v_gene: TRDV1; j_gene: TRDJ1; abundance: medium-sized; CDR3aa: ALGELGVNLLGDTGTDKLI
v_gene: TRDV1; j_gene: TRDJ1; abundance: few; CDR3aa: ALLPPPYWGTPGTDKLI
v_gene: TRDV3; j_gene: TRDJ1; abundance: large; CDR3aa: AFSFLPFRWGYAHTDKLI
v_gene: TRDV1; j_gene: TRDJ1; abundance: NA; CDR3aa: ALGGAVSYYLGDPAIRYTDKLI
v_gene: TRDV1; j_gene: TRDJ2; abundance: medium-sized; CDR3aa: ALGELASTLFPRTAQLF
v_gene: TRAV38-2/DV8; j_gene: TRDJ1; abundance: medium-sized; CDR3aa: AYRSRHRPSSDLTDKLI
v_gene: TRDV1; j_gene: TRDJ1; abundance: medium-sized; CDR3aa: ALGEYVLRWGPDTDKLI
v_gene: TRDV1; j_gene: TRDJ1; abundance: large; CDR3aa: ALGEPSETGGLHKLI
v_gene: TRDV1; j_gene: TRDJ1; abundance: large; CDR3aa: ALGEQPSGALFDKLI
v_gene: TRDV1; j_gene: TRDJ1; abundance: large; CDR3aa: ALGDPGTGGYSYTDKLI
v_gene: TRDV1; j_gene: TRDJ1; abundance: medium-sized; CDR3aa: ALGTTVTDKLI
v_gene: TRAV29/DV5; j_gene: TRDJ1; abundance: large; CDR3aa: AASANRAPAIFRGGGTDKLI
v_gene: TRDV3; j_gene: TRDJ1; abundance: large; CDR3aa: AFIAGWGIRTDKLI
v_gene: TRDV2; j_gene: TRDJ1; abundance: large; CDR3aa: ACDTRTWLVYLTYPLRPLNDKLI
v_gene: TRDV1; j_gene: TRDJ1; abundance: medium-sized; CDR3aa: ALGTSLLRGERGTDKLI
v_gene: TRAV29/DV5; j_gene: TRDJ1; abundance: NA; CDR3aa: AASGRTSVTDKLI
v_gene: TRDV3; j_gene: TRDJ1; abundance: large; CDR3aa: AFTPIFLPVLDTDKLI
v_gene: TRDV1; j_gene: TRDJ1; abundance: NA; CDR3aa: ALGEPRLNPTSGGTNKLI
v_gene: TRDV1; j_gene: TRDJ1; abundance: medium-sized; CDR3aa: ALGERATRGIDNTDKLI
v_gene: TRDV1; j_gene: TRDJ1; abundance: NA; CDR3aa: ALGELFLPTQLGPRMYTDKLI
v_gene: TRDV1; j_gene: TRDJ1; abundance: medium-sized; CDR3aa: ALGETILIYWGPSTDKLI
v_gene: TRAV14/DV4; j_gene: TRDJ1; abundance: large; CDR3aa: AMREGLLNVLGTFYTDKLI